The entry that follows covers one T cell receptor (beta chain) sequence. As yet, its antigen is unknown. This sample stems from a study of somatic mutations in cytotoxic T cells in rheumatoid arthritis. Study-level findings and limits: A largest CD8+ clone above 20% of CD8+ cells occurred in about an eighth of the roughly 65 patients.

The method was immunoSEQ multiplex PCR; TCRdb's version includes in-frame clones alone and lacks a portion of them. The sample lists approximately 17,000 clones; about 83% were seen once. After CD4+ and CD8+ cells were isolated by positive magnetic bead selection, their purity was checked by flow cytometry. The CDR3 totals 13 residues. Germline loops: CDR1 MNHEY, CDR2 SVGAGI. V was shortened by 6 bases and J by 6 bases, with 12 bases between the two germline ends. This receptor was taken from an adult with rheumatoid arthritis. The chain uses TRBV6-5 and TRBJ2-1; no definite D call. The sequenced sample consisted of CD8+ T cells sorted from blood. CDR3 DNA: TGTGCCAGCAGGATCGGGCCGGGCAATGAGCAGTTCTTC. Its protein product is CASRIGPGNEQFF.